This TCR beta chain was captured in a study of blood T cell repertoires in COVID-19. Turning to the study itself: The United States, Italy and Spain supplied acute and convalescent COVID-19 samples.

In the authors' methods: Reference gene primer amplification gave nucleated cell count estimates. Generated by immunoSEQ multiplex PCR, the TCRdb table keeps only in-frame clones and is missing some. V and J calls and clone size follow that table, whereas D and trimming were derived from the DNA. The sample contains more than 140,000 clones, approximately 80% of which appear only once. The TCR was taken from a human donor in a cohort sampled during active COVID-19. The sample was peripheral blood.

In DNA form, the CDR3 reads TGTGCCAGCAGAGGGAGTTTGGACACTGAAGCTTTCTTT. It is translated as CASRGSLDTEAFF. This rearrangement joins TRBV5-4 to TRBJ1-1; D remains ambiguous. V was trimmed by 5 bases and J by 3 bases, leaving 11 bases between them. Looked up from germline, CDR1 is SGHNT and CDR2 is YYREEE (reference sequence). The CDR3 runs to 13 residues. The full variable domain, in which reference TRBV5-4 and TRBJ1-1 provide the parts outside the CDR3, is ETGVTQSPTHLIKTRGQQVTLRCSSQSGHNTVSWYQQALGQGPQFIFQYYREEENGRGNFPPRFSGLQFPNYSSELNVNALELDDSALYLCASRGSLDTEAFFGQGTRLTVV.